Sequencing of this T cell receptor beta chain was carried out in a study of human T cells and chemical hapten exposure. Study-wide findings and caveats: The formation of large CDR3 similarity clusters by expanded TCRs significantly exceeded that of controls.

Time point in this sample: patch test 1, 2 weeks after DPC sensitization. Treatment specified: therapeutic diphenylcyclopropenone sensitization with weekly scalp DPC. Samples of blood were obtained prior to the application of each patch test. Alopecia patients deemed DPC-suitable, aged 18 to 70, excluding pregnancy. This clonotype was counted only a few times. Its antigen is undetermined. Trimming took 4 bases from V and 4 from J; bases not matched to a gene: 9. Per the germline V gene, CDR1 is MDHEN and CDR2 is SYDVKM. This CDR3 comprises 15 residues. In the original analysis: Samples contained a median of 95,638 TCRs, with a range of roughly 20,000 to 750,000. From the RACE reads, TCRdb called clonotypes with MiXCR, one entry per CDR3 protein. TCRdb, not the authors, supplied the V and J calls. The table lists some 350,000 distinct CDR3 sequences, 5.5% to 8% of them singletons.

This sample comprised whole blood, obtained in connection with sensitization to the hapten diphenylcyclopropenone (DPC). The chain couples TRBV28 to TRBJ1-2; 7 bases fit TRBD1. The clonotype originates from a woman between 18 and 29 years old with alopecia areata. Some clones in this sample may be carry-over from other donors' samples. The CDR3 DNA is TGTGCCAGCAGTTCTACGGGGACAGCTCCCTATGGCTACACCTTC. It yields the protein CASSSTGTAPYGYTF.